Listed below are T cell receptor beta chains from one sample, sequenced in a study of beta chain features in type 1 diabetes. Profiled with immunoSEQ multiplex PCR; TCRdb holds only in-frame clones, not every one. The sample lists around 97,000 clones, roughly 28% occurring once. Sequencing input: central memory CD4+ T cells from blood. These receptors were collected from a woman in her late teens or twenties with type 1 diabetes. Each CDR3 is given with its conserved first and last residue. Each record gives: J gene, clone size, V gene, D gene, CDR3 protein, CDR3 DNA. A D gene is named only where the DNA matches it firmly. Where a row states a size, it is once, few, many or the class of an expanded clone; other rows omit it.

J gene: TRBJ2-3; clone size: few; V gene: TRBV5-6; D gene: TRBD2; CDR3 protein: CASSLRLAGVVDTQYF; CDR3 DNA: TGTGCCAGCAGCTTGCGGCTAGCGGGAGTTGTAGATACGCAGTATTTT
J gene: TRBJ2-5; clone size: .; V gene: TRBV7-2; D gene: .; CDR3 protein: CASSFEARLGGTQYF; CDR3 DNA: TGTGCCAGCAGCTTTGAGGCGCGACTGGGAGGTACCCAGTACTTC
J gene: TRBJ2-3; clone size: .; V gene: TRBV27; D gene: .; CDR3 protein: CASGPGTDTQYF; CDR3 DNA: TGTGCCAGCGGGCCGGGCACAGATACGCAGTATTTT
J gene: TRBJ2-7; clone size: once; V gene: TRBV7-3; D gene: TRBD2; CDR3 protein: CASSLSREGSYEQYF; CDR3 DNA: TGTGCCAGCAGCTTATCGAGGGAGGGGTCCTACGAGCAGTACTTC
J gene: TRBJ2-7; clone size: few; V gene: TRBV30; D gene: .; CDR3 protein: CAWSVRGEQYF; CDR3 DNA: TGTGCCTGGAGTGTCAGAGGAGAGCAGTACTTC
J gene: TRBJ2-1; clone size: few; V gene: TRBV7-8; D gene: TRBD2; CDR3 protein: CASSPRTSRYNEQFF; CDR3 DNA: TGTGCCAGCAGCCCTCGGACTAGCCGGTACAATGAGCAGTTCTTC
J gene: TRBJ2-1; clone size: few; V gene: TRBV11-2; D gene: TRBD1; CDR3 protein: CASSLGWTGRNEQFF; CDR3 DNA: TGTGCCAGCAGCTTAGGTTGGACAGGGCGGAATGAGCAGTTCTTC
J gene: TRBJ2-3; clone size: few; V gene: TRBV7-7; D gene: .; CDR3 protein: CASSPRSGSSSTDTQYF; CDR3 DNA: TGTGCCAGCAGTCCGAGGTCCGGGAGTTCTAGCACAGATACGCAGTATTTT
J gene: TRBJ1-1; clone size: .; V gene: TRBV18; D gene: .; CDR3 protein: CASSPGGDTEAFF; CDR3 DNA: TGTGCCAGCTCACCGGGCGGGGACACTGAAGCTTTCTTT
J gene: TRBJ2-2; clone size: few; V gene: TRBV5-4; D gene: TRBD2; CDR3 protein: CASSYTSGRNTGELFF; CDR3 DNA: TGTGCCAGCAGTTATACTAGCGGGAGGAACACCGGGGAGCTGTTTTTT
J gene: TRBJ2-3; clone size: few; V gene: TRBV7-2; D gene: .; CDR3 protein: CASSLTGQGVQYF; CDR3 DNA: TGTGCCAGCAGCTTGACAGGCCAAGGTGTGCAGTATTTT
J gene: TRBJ2-5; clone size: .; V gene: TRBV7-6; D gene: .; CDR3 protein: CASSSEETQYF; CDR3 DNA: TGTGCCAGCAGCTCCGAAGAGACCCAGTACTTC
J gene: TRBJ2-3; clone size: once; V gene: TRBV19; D gene: TRBD2; CDR3 protein: CASRTSGTDTQYF; CDR3 DNA: TGTGCCAGTAGAACTAGCGGCACAGATACGCAGTATTTT
J gene: TRBJ2-7; clone size: few; V gene: TRBV11-3; D gene: TRBD1; CDR3 protein: CASSLGQGGTYEQYF; CDR3 DNA: TGTGCCAGCAGTCTCGGACAGGGAGGTACCTACGAGCAGTACTTC
J gene: TRBJ1-1; clone size: .; V gene: TRBV19; D gene: TRBD1; CDR3 protein: CASSVGTDNTEAFF; CDR3 DNA: TGTGCCAGTAGTGTCGGGACAGACAACACTGAAGCTTTCTTT
J gene: TRBJ2-2; clone size: few; V gene: TRBV5-1; D gene: .; CDR3 protein: CASSLDYDTGELFF; CDR3 DNA: TGCGCCAGCAGCTTGGACTATGACACCGGGGAGCTGTTTTTT
J gene: TRBJ1-1; clone size: .; V gene: TRBV18; D gene: TRBD1; CDR3 protein: CASSPGQGANTEAFF; CDR3 DNA: TGTGCCAGCTCACCAGGACAGGGGGCGAACACTGAAGCTTTCTTT
J gene: TRBJ2-2; clone size: .; V gene: TRBV5-1; D gene: .; CDR3 protein: CASSPVAGLDTGELFF; CDR3 DNA: TGCGCCAGCAGCCCGGTCGCGGGCCTTGACACCGGGGAGCTGTTTTTT
J gene: TRBJ1-2; clone size: few; V gene: TRBV4-1; D gene: TRBD1; CDR3 protein: CASSQDLAGGGYTF; CDR3 DNA: TGCGCCAGCAGCCAAGATCTGGCAGGGGGGGGCTACACCTTC
J gene: TRBJ2-5; clone size: .; V gene: TRBV29-1; D gene: .; CDR3 protein: CSVPGETQYF; CDR3 DNA: TGCAGCGTTCCCGGGGAGACCCAGTACTTC
J gene: TRBJ1-5; clone size: .; V gene: TRBV18; D gene: TRBD1; CDR3 protein: CASSPGQGNQPQHF; CDR3 DNA: TGTGCCAGCTCACCCGGACAGGGCAATCAGCCCCAGCATTTT
J gene: TRBJ1-3; clone size: .; V gene: TRBV7-2; D gene: .; CDR3 protein: CASSLVQSGGTIYF; CDR3 DNA: TGTGCCAGCAGCTTAGTACAGTCGGGGGGCACCATATATTTT
J gene: TRBJ1-1; clone size: few; V gene: TRBV28; D gene: TRBD1; CDR3 protein: CASSPTTGMNTEAFF; CDR3 DNA: TGTGCCAGCAGTCCCACGACAGGGATGAACACTGAAGCTTTCTTT